This T cell receptor beta chain was found in a study of OX40 agonist ivuxolimab in advanced cancers. Broadly, across the study: Ivuxolimab was an agonistic, fully human IgG2 monoclonal antibody directed against OX40 (CD134), a costimulatory receptor. Of the roughly 54 patients in dose escalation, about 20 had hepatocellular carcinoma, roughly 15 had melanoma, 9 had renal cell carcinoma and 9 had head and neck cancer. Three dose-escalation patients achieved partial responses, one with hepatocellular carcinoma and two with cutaneous melanoma. Prior anti-PD-1, anti-PD-L1 or anti-CTLA-4 therapy was permitted, and checkpoint inhibitors had been received by less than 45% of dose-escalation patients. The paper covers the monotherapy dose-escalation part of the phase I ivuxolimab trial, which included N ≈ 50 patients. Intravenous ivuxolimab was administered to patients every 2 weeks at six dose levels: 0.01, 0.1, 0.3, 1.5, 3 and 10 mg/kg. Peripheral TCRbeta sequencing was intended to test whether TCR sequence diversity was altered and clonal T-cell expansion was caused by ivuxolimab. The dose-escalation cohort was roughly 83% male with a mean age of approximately 60 years, ranging from roughly 20 to 80. Overall study outcomes, separate from this receptor: Low levels of normalized T-cell clonal expansion were also seen in some patients who did not respond. At doses of 0.1 to 3.0 mg/kg, clonal expansion of both CD4+ and CD8+ T cells in blood was seen between baseline and week 6. After ivuxolimab, expanded clones were on average more numerous among CD8+ T cells than among CD4+ T cells. In the 0.1-3.0 mg/kg groups, partial responders had among the lowest normalized peripheral clonal expansion, particularly in CD8+ T cells. Which antigens the clonally expanded peripheral T cells were specific for was not determined.

As for this clone: Its antigen specificity is not known. No much larger clone exists at a distance of one base, and base qualities are not known.

The trial excluded patients who had a history of autoimmune disease or were on systemic immunosuppression. Peripheral blood for TCR sequencing was drawn from every dose cohort at baseline, at cycle 4 day 1 and at cycle 7 day 1. The samples were drawn from a first-in-human, open-label, multicenter phase I dose-escalation trial of ivuxolimab. Adults with locally advanced or metastatic head and neck squamous cell, hepatocellular, melanoma or renal cell carcinoma were enrolled in the trial. Before TCR sequencing, CD4+ and CD8+ T cells were separately sorted from peripheral blood. For CDR1 and CDR2, the germline V gene lists MRHNA and SNTAGT. The CDR3, cysteine through phenylalanine, is 14 amino acids long. The sequence is cut down to CDR3 DNA, 42 bases in frame from base 1. V gives up 3 bases and J gives up 8 bases, and the segment between their germline ends measures 17 bases. Genomic DNA was extracted from sorted cells for sequencing of the TCRbeta CDR3 region. TCRbeta CDR3 regions were sequenced using the immunoSEQ Assay. TCRdb took over this immuneACCESS table, retaining in-frame rearrangements with V and J assigned. Such tables are incomplete; in checked studies, under half of the missing clones stem from an unresolved V gene, and the remainder is unexplained. In all, the sample holds approximately 30,000 clones, and roughly 87% of those were seen once. Around 0.84% of the sample rests with the top ten.

The clonotype originates from an adult with an advanced solid tumor such as melanoma, head and neck, liver or kidney cancer. Rearrangement joined TRBV6-4 to TRBJ2-7, with a tentative D call of TRBD1 or TRBD2, each matching 7 bases. The sequencing used CD4+ or CD8+ T cells sorted from blood, collected in a trial of the OX40 agonist ivuxolimab. The CDR3 in this case is CASSEGTASGKQYF. The DNA sequence is TGTGCCAGCAGTGAGGGGACAGCTAGCGGTAAGCAGTACTTC.